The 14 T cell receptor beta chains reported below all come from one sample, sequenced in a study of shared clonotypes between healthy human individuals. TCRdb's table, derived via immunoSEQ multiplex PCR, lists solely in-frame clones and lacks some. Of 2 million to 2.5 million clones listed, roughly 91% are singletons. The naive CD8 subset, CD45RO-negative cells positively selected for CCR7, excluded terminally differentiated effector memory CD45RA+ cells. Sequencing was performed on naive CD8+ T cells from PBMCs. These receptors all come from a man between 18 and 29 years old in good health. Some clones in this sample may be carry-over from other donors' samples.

This chain's CDR3 is CATSRGGGTLSEQFF. DNA for the CDR3: TGTGCCACCAGCAGAGGGGGCGGTACGTTGTCTGAGCAGTTCTTC. The genes are TRBV15 and TRBJ2-1; the D gene is possibly TRBD1 (5 bases). CDR1 LNHNV and CDR2 YYDKDF come from the germline V gene (reference sequence). The CDR3 sequence is 15 residues long. The V and J ends lost 1 base and 9 bases respectively, with 16 bases between them. The entire variable domain, with the rest obtained from reference TRBV15 and TRBJ2-1, is as follows: DAMVIQNPRYQVTQFGKPVTLSCSQTLNHNVMYWYQQKSSQAPKLLFHYYDKDFNNEADTPDNFQSRRPNTSFCFLDIRSPGLGDTAMYLCATSRGGGTLSEQFFGPGTRLTVL.

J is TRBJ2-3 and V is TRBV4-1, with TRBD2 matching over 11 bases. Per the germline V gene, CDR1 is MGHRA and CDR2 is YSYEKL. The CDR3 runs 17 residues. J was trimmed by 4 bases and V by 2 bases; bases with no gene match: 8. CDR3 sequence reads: CASSQMTSGARADTQYF. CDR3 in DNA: TGCGCCAGCAGCCAAATGACTAGCGGGGCTAGGGCAGATACGCAGTATTTT.

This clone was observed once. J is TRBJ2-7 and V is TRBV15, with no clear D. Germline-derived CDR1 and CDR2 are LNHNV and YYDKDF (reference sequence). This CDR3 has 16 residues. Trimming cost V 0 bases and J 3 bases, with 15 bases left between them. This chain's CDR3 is CATSRDRDGSDYEQYF. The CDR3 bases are TGTGCCACCAGCAGAGATCGCGACGGAAGCGACTACGAGCAGTACTTC.

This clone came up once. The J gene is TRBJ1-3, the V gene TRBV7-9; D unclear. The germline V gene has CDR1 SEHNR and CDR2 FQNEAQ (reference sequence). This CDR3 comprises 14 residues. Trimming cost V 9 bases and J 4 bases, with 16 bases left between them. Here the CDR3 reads CARPRLSYGNTIYF. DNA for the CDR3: TGTGCCAGGCCTCGCCTGAGTTACGGAAACACCATATATTTT.

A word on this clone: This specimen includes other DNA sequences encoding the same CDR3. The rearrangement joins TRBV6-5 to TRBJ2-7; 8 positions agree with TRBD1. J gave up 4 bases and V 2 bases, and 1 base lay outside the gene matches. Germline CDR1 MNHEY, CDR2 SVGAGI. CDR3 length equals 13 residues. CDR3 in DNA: TGTGCCAGCAGTTACGACAGGGGATACGAGCAGTACTTC. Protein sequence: CASSYDRGYEQYF.

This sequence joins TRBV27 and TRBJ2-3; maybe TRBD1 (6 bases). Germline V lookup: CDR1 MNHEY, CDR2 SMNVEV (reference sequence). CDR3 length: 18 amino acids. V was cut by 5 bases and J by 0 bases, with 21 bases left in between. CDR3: CASSPQTHRDKSTDTQYF. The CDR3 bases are TGTGCCAGCAGTCCCCAAACCCACCGGGACAAAAGCACAGATACGCAGTATTTT.

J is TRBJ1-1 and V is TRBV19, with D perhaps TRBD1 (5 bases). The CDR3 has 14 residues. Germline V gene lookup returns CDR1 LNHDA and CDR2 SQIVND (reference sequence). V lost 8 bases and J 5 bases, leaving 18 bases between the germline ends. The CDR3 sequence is CASAWGGPKTEAFF. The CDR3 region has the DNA TGTGCCAGTGCCTGGGGGGGTCCGAAGACTGAAGCTTTCTTT.

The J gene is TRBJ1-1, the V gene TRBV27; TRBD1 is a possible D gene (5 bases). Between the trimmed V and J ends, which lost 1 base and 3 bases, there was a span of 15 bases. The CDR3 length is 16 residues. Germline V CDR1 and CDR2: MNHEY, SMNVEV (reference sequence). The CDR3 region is CASSLWGEGGHTEAFF. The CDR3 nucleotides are TGTGCCAGCAGTTTATGGGGGGAGGGCGGGCACACTGAAGCTTTCTTT.

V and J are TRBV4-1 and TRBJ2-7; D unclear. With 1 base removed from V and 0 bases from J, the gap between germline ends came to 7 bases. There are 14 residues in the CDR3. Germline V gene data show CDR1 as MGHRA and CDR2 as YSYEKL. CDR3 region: CASSQGWDSYEQYF. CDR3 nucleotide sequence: TGCGCCAGCAGCCAAGGCTGGGACTCCTACGAGCAGTACTTC.

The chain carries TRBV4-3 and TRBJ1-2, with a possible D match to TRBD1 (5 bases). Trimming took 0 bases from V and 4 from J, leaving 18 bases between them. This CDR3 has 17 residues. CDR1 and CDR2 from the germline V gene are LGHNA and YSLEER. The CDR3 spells CASSQERLGLMGYGYTF. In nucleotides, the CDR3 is TGCGCCAGCAGCCAAGAAAGGTTGGGACTAATGGGCTATGGCTACACCTTC.

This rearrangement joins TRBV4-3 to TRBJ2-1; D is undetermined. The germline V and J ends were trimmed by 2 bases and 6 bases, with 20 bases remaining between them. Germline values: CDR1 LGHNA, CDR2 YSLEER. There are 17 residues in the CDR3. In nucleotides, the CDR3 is TGCGCCAGCAGCCAACTTTTTCAGCGAGGTAGTTTCAATGAGCAGTTCTTC. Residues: CASSQLFQRGSFNEQFF.

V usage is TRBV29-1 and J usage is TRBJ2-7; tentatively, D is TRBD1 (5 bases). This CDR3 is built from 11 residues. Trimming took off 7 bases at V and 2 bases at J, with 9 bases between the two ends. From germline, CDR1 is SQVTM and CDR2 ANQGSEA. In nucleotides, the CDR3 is TGCAGCGCAGTGGACACCTACGAGCAGTACTTC. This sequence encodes CSAVDTYEQYF.

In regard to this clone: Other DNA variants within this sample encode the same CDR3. The CDR3 protein is CSVDQGSSYGYTF. The CDR3 DNA is TGCAGCGTTGATCAGGGATCCAGCTATGGCTACACCTTC. The chain uses TRBV29-1 and TRBJ1-2, with a possible D match to TRBD1 (5 bases). The CDR3 sequence is 13 residues long. V lost 3 bases and J 4 bases, leaving 12 bases between the germline ends. Germline V gene data show CDR1 as SQVTM and CDR2 as ANQGSEA.

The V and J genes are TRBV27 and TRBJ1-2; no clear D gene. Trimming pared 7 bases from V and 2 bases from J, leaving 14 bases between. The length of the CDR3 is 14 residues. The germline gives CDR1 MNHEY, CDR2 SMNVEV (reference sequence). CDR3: CASTLGQHNYGYTF. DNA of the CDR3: TGTGCCAGCACCCTTGGGCAGCACAACTATGGCTACACCTTC.